What follows describes a single TCR beta chain. Its antigen is unknown. Primers for the PCR totalled 60 Vbeta and 13 Jbeta. Generated by immunoSEQ multiplex PCR, the TCRdb table keeps only in-frame clones and is missing some. The sample records 130,000 or so clones, approximately 64% being singletons. These data come from a study of cytomegalovirus exposure and HLA in healthy donors. Whole-study results and caveats: Researchers catalogued roughly 170 TCR beta chains as cytomegalovirus-associated. Most subjects had HLA-A and HLA-B alleles reportedly predicted accurately by TCR beta sequences.

The CDR3 sequence is 15 residues long. The V gene end was trimmed by 6 bases and the J gene end by 7 bases; junction bases not matched to a gene: 12. The germline gives CDR1 SNHLY, CDR2 FYNNEI. This clonotype was sampled from a woman aged 40 to 50 in good health and CMV-seronegative. The chain uses TRBV2 and TRBJ2-5, with 9 bases that match TRBD2. The sequenced sample was PBMCs. Here the CDR3 reads CASSSWSGGRGTQYF. The CDR3 DNA sequence: TGTGCCAGCAGCAGTTGGAGCGGGGGGAGGGGGACCCAGTACTTC.